A selection of T cell receptor beta chains follows, all from one sample in a study of blood T cell repertoires in COVID-19. Libraries were prepared by immunoSEQ multiplex PCR; TCRdb keeps only in-frame clonotypes and omits some of them. The repertoire holds about 140,000 clones, around 76% seen once, with around 13% in the top ten. The sample taken for sequencing was peripheral blood. All receptors derive from a man older than 75 with acute or convalescent COVID-19. Both conserved end residues are trimmed from each CDR3. Each record gives: CDR3 length, V gene, CDR3 protein.

10,TRBV3-1/TRBV3-2,ASSQAFYEQY
13,TRBV7-3,ASSPTDREGTEAF
13,TRBV5-1,ASSFQGSYNSPLH
11,TRBV28,ASSRDRVETQY
15,TRBV4-1,ASSLSERAPSYNEQF
10,TRBV6-1,ASREGPYGYT
11,TRBV7-8,ASRAGLSYEQY
11,TRBV6-5,ASSYRTGYGYT
12,TRBV7-3,ASSILAGVDTQY
12,TRBV28,ASSRNWANSPLH
14,TRBV4-1,ASSQDRQGRNSPLH
12,TRBV29-1,SVTGRPLYNEQF
14,TRBV19,ASSTSYYGTLKPQH
14,TRBV9,ASSVARDKSTDTQY
11,TRBV28,ATLDRGVGEQY
12,TRBV5-1,ASSLVPARETQY
13,TRBV24-1,ATSDVRGRAGELF
10,TRBV19,ASSGGYNEQF
10,TRBV12-3/TRBV12-4,ASNWGGGGYT
13,TRBV25-1,ASSDKAGRREPQH
12,TRBV27,ASHRDRASYEQY
14,TRBV6-6,ASSRRVTGQNTEAF
12,TRBV5-1,ASSLIAGGDGYT
13,TRBV7-2,ASSLATGWGNTIY
14,TRBV7-8,ASSLDRDRAVYEQY
13,TRBV3-1/TRBV3-2,ASNPGLAVTGELF
13,TRBV21-1,AGRTAHSISYEQY
13,TRBV11-1,ASSSPGLAEIEQY
11,TRBV2,ASMGQGADTQY
11,TRBV6-5,ASSPLGALTQY
11,TRBV12-3/TRBV12-4,ASSRQGPYEQY
11,TRBV19,ASSLDRVNTQY
14,TRBV4-2,ASSHRGGSGANVLT
14,TRBV5-1,ASSSDPAGGRETQY
12,TRBV6-6,ASSRDRGDYGYT
12,TRBV19,ATQDRGLNQPQH
12,TRBV9,ASSVAEYQETQY
15,TRBV24-1,ATSGTGTGGGTGELF
13,TRBV5-1,ASRTPMSIEDTQY
12,TRBV6-5,ASSYKPEGNTIY
10,TRBV7-2,ASSSLGKTQY
13,TRBV4-3,ASSQTRDSWYEQY
12,TRBV18,ASSPTGGNTEAF
14,TRBV10-3,AITGLAGASSYEQY
12,TRBV9,ASTRTGASDTQY
13,TRBV11-2,ASSASGSSYNEQF